The clone carrying this T cell receptor beta chain was seen a single time. This sample is drawn from a study of T cell responses to AZD1222 COVID-19 vaccine. Produced via immunoSEQ multiplex PCR; TCRdb's table is partial and in-frame only. This table has more than 85,000 clones, around 90% appearing once. The sequences come from peripheral blood, collected 28 days after the second AZD1222 dose. This receptor was obtained from an adult who received the AZD1222 COVID-19 vaccine.

This CDR3 reads CAVTGGSGNTIYF. The CDR3 coding sequence is TGTGCCGTGACAGGGGGCTCTGGAAACACCATATATTTT. The V and J genes are TRBV28 and TRBJ1-3, with 9 bases that match TRBD1. Losses at the gene ends were 11 bases for V and 0 bases for J; bases not matched to a gene: 2. This CDR3 region has 13 residues. Germline CDR1 and CDR2: MDHEN and SYDVKM.